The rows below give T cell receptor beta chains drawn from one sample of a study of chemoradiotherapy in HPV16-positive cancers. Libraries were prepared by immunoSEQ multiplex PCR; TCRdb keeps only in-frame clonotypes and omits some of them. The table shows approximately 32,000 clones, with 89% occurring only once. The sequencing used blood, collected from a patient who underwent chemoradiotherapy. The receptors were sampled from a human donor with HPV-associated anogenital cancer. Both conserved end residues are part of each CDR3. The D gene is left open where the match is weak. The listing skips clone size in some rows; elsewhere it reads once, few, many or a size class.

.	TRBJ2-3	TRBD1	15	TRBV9	TGTGCCAGCAGCATCCGACAGGGGGCAGTAGATACGCAGTATTTT	CASSIRQGAVDTQYF
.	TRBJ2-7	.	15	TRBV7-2	TGTGCCAGCAGCTTAGCGGGGTTAAGGACCTACGAGCAGTACTTC	CASSLAGLRTYEQYF
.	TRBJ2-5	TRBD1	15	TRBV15	TGTGCCACCAGCAGAGCCGGGACAGGGAGGGAGACCCAGTACTTC	CATSRAGTGRETQYF
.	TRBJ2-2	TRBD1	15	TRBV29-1	TGCAGCGCTGACTGGGCAGGGGGCTCCACCGGGGAGCTGTTTTTT	CSADWAGGSTGELFF
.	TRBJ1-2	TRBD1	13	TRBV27	TGTGCCAGCAGTTCGGACAGGGCGAAAGGCTACACCTTC	CASSSDRAKGYTF
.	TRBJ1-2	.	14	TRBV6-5	TGTGCCAGCGCCTACTTTCGGAGTAACTATGGCTACACCTTC	CASAYFRSNYGYTF
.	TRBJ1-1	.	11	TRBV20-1	TGCAGTGCTAGAGATCTAAGGGGGGCTTTCTTT	CSARDLRGAFF
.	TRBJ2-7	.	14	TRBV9	TGTGCCAGCAGCGTAAGTGCTTGGGACTACGAGCAGTACTTC	CASSVSAWDYEQYF
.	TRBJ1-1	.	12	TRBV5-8	TGTGCCAGCAGCTTGGCGGGCAGAGTGGCTTTCTTT	CASSLAGRVAFF
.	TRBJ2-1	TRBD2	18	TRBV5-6	TGTGCCAGCAGCTTGGGTCCCCTAGCGGGGGGGCCTTACAATGAGCAGTTCTTC	CASSLGPLAGGPYNEQFF
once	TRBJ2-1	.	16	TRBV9	TGTGCCAGCAGCGTAGCGTATGAGCCAAAGGTCAATGAGCAGTTCTTC	CASSVAYEPKVNEQFF
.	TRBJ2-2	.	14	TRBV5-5	TGTGCCAGCAGCTCGGCTAGGTACACCGGGGAGCTGTTTTTT	CASSSARYTGELFF
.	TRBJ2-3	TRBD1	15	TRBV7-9	TGTGCCAGCAGCTACCGGGACAGCGCCACAGATACGCAGTATTTT	CASSYRDSATDTQYF
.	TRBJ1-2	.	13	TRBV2	TGTGCCAGAGGGGGGGGAGTTGGCTATGGCTACACCTTC	CARGGGVGYGYTF
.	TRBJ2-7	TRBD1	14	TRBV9	TGTGCCAGCAGCCAGGGACAGGGGGCCTACGAGCAGTACTTC	CASSQGQGAYEQYF
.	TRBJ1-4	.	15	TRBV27	TGTGCCAGCAGTTCCATCTCGACACCAAATGAAAAACTGTTTTTT	CASSSISTPNEKLFF
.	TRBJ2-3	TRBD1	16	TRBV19	TGTGCCAGTAGTACGGGACAGGGGGCTAGCACAGATACGCAGTATTTT	CASSTGQGASTDTQYF
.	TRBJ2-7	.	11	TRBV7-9	TGTGCCAGCAGCTTAGCAGGCGAGCAGTACTTC	CASSLAGEQYF
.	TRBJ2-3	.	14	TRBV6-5	TGTGCCAGCAAACAAACTTTACCTACAGATACGCAGTATTTT	CASKQTLPTDTQYF
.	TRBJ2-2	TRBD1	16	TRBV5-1	TGCGCCAGCAGCTTGGAAGTGACAGGGCACACCGGGGAGCTGTTTTTT	CASSLEVTGHTGELFF
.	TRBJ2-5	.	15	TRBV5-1	TGCGCCAGCAGCTTGGAAGTAGGGGCGGGAGAGACCCAGTACTTC	CASSLEVGAGETQYF
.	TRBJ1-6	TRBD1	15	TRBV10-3	TGTGCCATCAGTGAAACCGGGACAGCCAATTCACCCCTCCACTTT	CAISETGTANSPLHF
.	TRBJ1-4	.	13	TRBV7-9	TGTGCCAGCAGTAATCGACAGAATGAAAAACTGTTTTTT	CASSNRQNEKLFF
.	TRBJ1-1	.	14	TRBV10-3	TGTGCCATCACGAAGGGGACGGGGAACACTGAAGCTTTCTTT	CAITKGTGNTEAFF
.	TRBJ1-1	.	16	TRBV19	TGTGCCAGTAGTAGGGCAGCTCTTTCAATGAACACTGAAGCTTTCTTT	CASSRAALSMNTEAFF
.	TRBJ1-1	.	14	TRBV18	TGTGCCAGCTCACCACGGACAGTTAACACTGAAGCTTTCTTT	CASSPRTVNTEAFF
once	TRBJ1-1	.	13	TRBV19	TGTGCCAGCTTCCGCGGGGTTGCCACTGAAGCTTTCTTT	CASFRGVATEAFF
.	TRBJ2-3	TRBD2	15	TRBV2	TGTGCCAGCAGTGGGGGCGGGGGACTGACAGATACGCAGTATTTT	CASSGGGGLTDTQYF
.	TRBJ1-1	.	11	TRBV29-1	TGCAGCGTTGAGCCCGACACTGAAGCTTTCTTT	CSVEPDTEAFF
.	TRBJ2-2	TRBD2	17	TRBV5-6	TGTGCCAGCAGCTCTACTGGGCGGGAGGGATCCCCCGGGGAGCTGTTTTTT	CASSSTGREGSPGELFF
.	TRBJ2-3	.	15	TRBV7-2	TGTGCCAGCAGCTTAATGGGCGGTAGCACAGATACGCAGTATTTT	CASSLMGGSTDTQYF
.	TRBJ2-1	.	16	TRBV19	TGTGCCAGTAGTACCCTTGGGGCTTTGGTGTACAATGAGCAGTTCTTC	CASSTLGALVYNEQFF
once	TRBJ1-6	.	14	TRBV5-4	TGTGCCAGCAGCTTGGGGGGCGAGGTATCACCCCTCCACTTT	CASSLGGEVSPLHF
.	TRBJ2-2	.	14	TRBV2	TGTGCCAGCAGTGAGGGCCTATGGACCGGGGAGCTGTTTTTT	CASSEGLWTGELFF
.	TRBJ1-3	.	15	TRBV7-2	TGTGCCAGCAGCTTAGGACACCTCTCTGGAAACACCATATATTTT	CASSLGHLSGNTIYF
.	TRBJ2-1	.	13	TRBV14	TGTGCCAGCAGCCACGTGGCGGCTCGGGAGCAGTTCTTC	CASSHVAAREQFF
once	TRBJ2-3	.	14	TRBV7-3	TGTGCCAGCAGCTTGACTAGGGTGGTAGATACGCAGTATTTT	CASSLTRVVDTQYF
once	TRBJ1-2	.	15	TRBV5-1	TGCGCCAGCAGCTTGGCGGGACTCGGTGACTATGGCTACACCTTC	CASSLAGLGDYGYTF
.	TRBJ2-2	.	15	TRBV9	TGTGCCAGCAGCGTAGAGGGCCGAGGGGCCGGGGAGCTGTTTTTT	CASSVEGRGAGELFF
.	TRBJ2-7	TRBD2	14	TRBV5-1	TGCGCCAGCAGCTTCTCGACCGGCGGGGGCGAGCAGTACTTC	CASSFSTGGGEQYF
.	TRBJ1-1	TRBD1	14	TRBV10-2	TGCGCCAGCACCGACAGGGGGCCGGACACTGAAGCTTTCTTT	CASTDRGPDTEAFF
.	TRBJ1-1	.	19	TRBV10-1	TGCGCCAGCAGTGAGTCGATTTCCGGGACATCCATCCGGAACACTGAAGCTTTCTTT	CASSESISGTSIRNTEAFF
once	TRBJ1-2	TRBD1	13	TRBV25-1	TGTGCCAGCATAGACAGGGACTACCATGGCTACACCTTC	CASIDRDYHGYTF
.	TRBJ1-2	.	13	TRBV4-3	TGCGCCAGCAGCCAAGAAGTAGCTGGGACAAGCACCTTC	CASSQEVAGTSTF
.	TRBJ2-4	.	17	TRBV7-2	TGTGCCAGCAGCTCGAACGGACAGTCGCTAGCCAAAAACATTCAGTACTTC	CASSSNGQSLAKNIQYF
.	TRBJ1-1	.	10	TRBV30	TGTGCCTGGAGTACACCGATCCCAGGTTTC	CAWSTPIPGF
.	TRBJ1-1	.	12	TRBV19	TGTGCCAGTAGTACCGGTAACACTGAAGCTTTCTTT	CASSTGNTEAFF
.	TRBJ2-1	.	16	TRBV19	TGTGCCAGTAGTGTCCGGGACACCTTTTGGGACAATGAGCAGTTCTTC	CASSVRDTFWDNEQFF
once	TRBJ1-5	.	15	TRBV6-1	TGTGCCAGCAGTGAATTCAAAGATAGCAATCAGCCCCAGCATTTT	CASSEFKDSNQPQHF
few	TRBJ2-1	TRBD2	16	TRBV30	TGTGCCTGGGGGGGGATCCCGGGAGGGCCGTTTGGGGAGCAGTTCTTC	CAWGGIPGGPFGEQFF
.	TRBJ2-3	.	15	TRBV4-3	TGCGCCAGCAGCCAAGATAGGGGGGGCGCAGATACGCAGTATTTT	CASSQDRGGADTQYF
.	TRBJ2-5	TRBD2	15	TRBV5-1	TGCGCCAGCAGCTGGGAACTAGCGGCCCAAGAGACCCAGTACTTC	CASSWELAAQETQYF
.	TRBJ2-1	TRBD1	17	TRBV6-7	TGTGCCAGCAGTTACTGCAATCGGACAGGGGGAGGTTATGAGCAGTTCTTC	CASSYCNRTGGGYEQFF